One T cell receptor beta chain is described in this entry. The antigen is not known. The data stem from a study of response to subunit inactivated influenza vaccine. General study findings and limits: Authors suggested few new T cells are recruited by each seasonal influenza vaccination.

This CDR3 comprises 15 residues. V shed 5 bases, J shed 4 bases, and the junction held 6 bases outside the gene matches. Germline V gene sequence: CDR1 LNHDA, CDR2 SQIVND (reference sequence). TCRdb re-called the RT-PCR reads through MiXCR, storing one row per CDR3 protein. Altogether more than 700,000 distinct CDR3 sequences are present, less than 25% being singletons, with the ten largest covering around 9.6%. This sample comprised PBMCs from blood, obtained about 5 days after vaccination. This TCR came from a man aged 45-65 years who received an inactivated influenza vaccine. The chain has TRBV19 and TRBJ2-1; 9 nucleotides agree with TRBD1. This chain's CDR3 is CASSEGTGNYNEQFF. DNA of the CDR3: TGTGCCAGTAGTGAAGGGACAGGGAATTACAATGAGCAGTTCTTC.